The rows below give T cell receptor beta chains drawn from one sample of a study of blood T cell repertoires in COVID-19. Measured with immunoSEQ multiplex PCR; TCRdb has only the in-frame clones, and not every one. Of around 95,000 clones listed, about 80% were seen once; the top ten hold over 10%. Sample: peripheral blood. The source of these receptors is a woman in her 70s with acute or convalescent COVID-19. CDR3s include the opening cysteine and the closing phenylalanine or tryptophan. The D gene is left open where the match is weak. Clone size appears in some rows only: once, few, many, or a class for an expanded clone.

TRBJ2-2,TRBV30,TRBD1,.,CACPRDRGTGELFF
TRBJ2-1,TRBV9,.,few,CASSVGGTLSYNEQFF
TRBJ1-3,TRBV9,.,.,CASSARQAPSGNTIYF
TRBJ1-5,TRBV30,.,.,CAWSGGSNQPQHF
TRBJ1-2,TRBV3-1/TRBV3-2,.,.,CASSQRGGSPYGYTF
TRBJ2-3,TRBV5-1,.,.,CASATSPDDTQYF
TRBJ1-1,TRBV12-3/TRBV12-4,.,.,CASSPTRDTEAFF
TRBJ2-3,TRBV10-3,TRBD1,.,CAISERQGGTDTQYF
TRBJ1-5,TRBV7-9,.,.,CASSLWTGGNQPQHF
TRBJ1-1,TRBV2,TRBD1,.,CASSEFSDRVNTEAFF
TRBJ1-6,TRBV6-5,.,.,CASTRKSGAGSPLHF
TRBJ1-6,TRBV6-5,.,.,CASSYSGGGWGSPLHF
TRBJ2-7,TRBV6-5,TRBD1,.,CASRQTGTGSYEQYF
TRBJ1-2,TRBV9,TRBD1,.,CASSAGQGAGYGYTF
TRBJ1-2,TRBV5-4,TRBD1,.,CASSSQGGSGYTF
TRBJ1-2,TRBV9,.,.,CASSVESANYGYTF
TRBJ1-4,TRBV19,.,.,CASRRTANEKLFF
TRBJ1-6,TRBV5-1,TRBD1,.,CASSSAGGYSPLHF
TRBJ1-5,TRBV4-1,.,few,CASSQGASGYQPQHF
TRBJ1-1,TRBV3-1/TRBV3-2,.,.,CASSNPRRTEAFF
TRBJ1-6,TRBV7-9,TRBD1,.,CASSLPGQGIPLHF
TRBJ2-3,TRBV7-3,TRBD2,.,CASSSGGYTDTQYF
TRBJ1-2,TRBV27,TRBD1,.,CASSYPSTDRDYGYTF
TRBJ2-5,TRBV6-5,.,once,CASRLGGKIQETQYF
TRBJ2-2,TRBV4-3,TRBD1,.,CASSQDDPLGRGPAGELFF
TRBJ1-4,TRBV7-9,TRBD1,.,CASNLAGGNEKLFF
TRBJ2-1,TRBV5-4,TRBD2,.,CASSPGGAREQFF
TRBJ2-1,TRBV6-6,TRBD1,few,CASSRDSYNEQFF
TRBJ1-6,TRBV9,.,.,CASSVGESPLHF
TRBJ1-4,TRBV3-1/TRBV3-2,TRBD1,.,CASGSQGAWNEKLFF
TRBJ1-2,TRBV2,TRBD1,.,CASNGDRVGGYTF
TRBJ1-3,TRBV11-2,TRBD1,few,CASSLVGTVSGNTIYF
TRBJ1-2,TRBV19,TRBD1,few,CASSIPGTGHGYTF
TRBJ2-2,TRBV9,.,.,CASSPRGDRNTGELFF
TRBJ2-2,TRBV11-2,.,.,CASNSRTGEGGELFF
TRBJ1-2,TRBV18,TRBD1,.,CASSPNNGQDSGYTF
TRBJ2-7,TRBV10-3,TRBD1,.,CAIRGDRGAYEQYF
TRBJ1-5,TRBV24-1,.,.,CATGQTGGNQPQHF
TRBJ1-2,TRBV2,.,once,CASSDDYYGYTF